One and the same sample provided the 10 T cell receptor beta chains below, sequenced in a study of shared clonotypes between healthy human individuals (dated by TCRdb to between 2020 and 2021). Libraries were made using the immunoSEQ multiplex PCR assay. TCRdb took over this immuneACCESS table, retaining in-frame rearrangements with V and J assigned. Such tables are incomplete; in checked studies, under half of the missing clones stem from an unresolved V gene, and the remainder is unexplained. The sample data list more than 1 million clones, and approximately 78% of these were observed just once. Of the sample, 0.5% to 0.6% falls within the top ten clones. Sample: memory CD4+ T cells from PBMCs. The cell subset or site label, read with the paper, signifies: CD45RA-negative fraction. The receptors shown here come from a man younger than 35 in good health. Some clones in this sample may be carry-over from other donors' samples.

The rearrangement uses TRBV6-5 and TRBJ2-2; D unclear. This CDR3 region has 12 residues. V was shortened by 6 bases and J by 8 bases, with 10 bases between the two germline ends. Germline V lookup: CDR1 MNHEY, CDR2 SVGAGI. CDR3 nucleotide sequence: TGTGCCAGCAGCCCGGGCCTGGGGGAGCTGTTTTTT. Protein: CASSPGLGELFF.

The V gene is TRBV5-1, the J gene TRBJ2-5, with 12 bases fitting TRBD2. Germline values: CDR1 SGHRS, CDR2 YFSETQ. Germline trimming cut 0 bases from V and 5 bases from J; bases unmatched to any gene: 8. This CDR3 is built from 17 residues. CDR3 DNA sequence: TGCGCCAGCAGCTTGGCCCTAGCGGGAGGGGGAGAGGAGACCCAGTACTTC. Translating gives CASSLALAGGGEETQYF. The variable domain in full, with the rest retrieved from reference TRBV5-1 and TRBJ2-5, is KAGVTQTPRYLIKTRGQQVTLSCSPISGHRSVSWYQQTPGQGLQFLFEYFSETQRNKGNFPGRFSGRQFSNSRSEMNVSTLELGDSALYLCASSLALAGGGEETQYFGPGTRLLVL.

The sample holds a few counts of this clone. The chain uses TRBV5-4 and TRBJ2-1; 7 nucleotides align to TRBD2. Germline CDR1 is SGHNT and CDR2 is YYREEE (reference sequence). The CDR3 extends over 15 amino acids. With V trimmed by 0 bases and J by 7 bases, 7 bases remained unmatched. In nucleotides, the CDR3 is TGTGCCAGCAGCTTGGGACTAGCCGCGGAGAATGAGCAGTTCTTC. Encoded protein: CASSLGLAAENEQFF.

The chain joins TRBV6-1 to TRBJ1-5, with TRBD1 identical over 9 bases. Germline V gene lookup returns CDR1 MNHNS and CDR2 SASEGT. The CDR3 loop spans 15 amino acids. With 6 bases clipped from V and 4 bases from J, the junction kept 7 bases outside the gene matches. The CDR3 loop reads CASRETGGANQPQHF. CDR3 bases: TGTGCCAGCAGAGAAACAGGGGGCGCGAATCAGCCCCAGCATTTT.

This clone occurred a few times. This chain joins TRBV6-1 and TRBJ2-2; possibly TRBD1 or TRBD2 for D (5 bases each). Deletions cut 3 bases from V and 7 bases from J, with 12 bases between. Germline CDR1 and CDR2: MNHNS and SASEGT. The CDR3 spans 14 residues. The CDR3 bases are TGTGCCAGCAGTGACCGAGGGGATGTCGGGGAGCTGTTTTTT. As protein: CASSDRGDVGELFF.

The rearrangement joins TRBV5-6 to TRBJ2-4; 7 bases match TRBD2. Germline V gene data show CDR1 as SGHDT and CDR2 as YYEEEE. This CDR3 has 14 amino acids. The V segment lost 0 bases and the J segment 8 bases; nucleotides outside the gene matches: 5. DNA for the CDR3: TGTGCCAGCAGCTTGGGGGCGGGGAGGGACATTCAGTACTTC. Its protein product is CASSLGAGRDIQYF.

The V call is TRBV28, the J call TRBJ1-2; no definite D call. This CDR3 has 12 residues. Trimming left V 3 bases short and J 5 bases short, with 7 bases between. Germline loops: CDR1 MDHEN, CDR2 SYDVKM. The CDR3 loop is CASSFNLYGYTF. The CDR3 nucleotides are TGTGCCAGCAGTTTCAATCTGTATGGCTACACCTTC.

This clone was counted once. The gene calls are TRBV4-3 and TRBJ2-6; the match to TRBD1 covers 8 bases. V was clipped by 4 bases and J by 0 bases; unmatched bases: 5. Germline V lookup: CDR1 LGHNA, CDR2 YSLEER. The CDR3 covers 17 residues. The CDR3 loop reads CASSRTGRPSGANVLTF. The CDR3 DNA reads as TGCGCCAGCAGCCGGACAGGGCGCCCCTCTGGGGCCAACGTCCTGACTTTC.

In its sample, this clone was seen once. V gene TRBV28 combines with J gene TRBJ2-3; maybe TRBD2 (5 bases). The CDR3 has 14 amino acids. Germline-derived CDR1 and CDR2 are MDHEN and SYDVKM. V lost 6 bases, J lost 4 bases, and 14 bases lay in between. The CDR3 nucleotides read TGTGCCAGCAGCTCCCCCGATAGCGCAGATACGCAGTATTTT. Translation gives CASSSPDSADTQYF.

This sequence joins TRBV9 and TRBJ2-5, with D perhaps matching TRBD1 (5 bases). Germline V gene lookup returns CDR1 SGDLS and CDR2 YYNGEE. Between the trimmed V and J ends, which lost 2 bases and 5 bases, there was a span of 13 bases. This CDR3 comprises 14 residues. This CDR3 is CASSVARAGETQYF. CDR3 coding DNA: TGTGCCAGCAGCGTCGCTAGAGCAGGGGAGACCCAGTACTTC.